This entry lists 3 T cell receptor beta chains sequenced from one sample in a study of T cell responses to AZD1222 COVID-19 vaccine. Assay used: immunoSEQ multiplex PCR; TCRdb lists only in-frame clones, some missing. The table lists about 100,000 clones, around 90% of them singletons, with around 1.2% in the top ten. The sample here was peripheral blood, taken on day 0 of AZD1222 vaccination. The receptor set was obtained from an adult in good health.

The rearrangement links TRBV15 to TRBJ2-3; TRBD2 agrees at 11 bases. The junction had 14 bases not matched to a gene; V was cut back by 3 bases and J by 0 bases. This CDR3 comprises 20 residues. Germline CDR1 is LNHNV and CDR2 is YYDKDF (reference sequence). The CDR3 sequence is CATSSSSGTSGESSTDTQYF. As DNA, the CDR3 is TGTGCCACCAGCAGCTCCTCCGGGACTAGCGGAGAATCTAGCACAGATACGCAGTATTTT.

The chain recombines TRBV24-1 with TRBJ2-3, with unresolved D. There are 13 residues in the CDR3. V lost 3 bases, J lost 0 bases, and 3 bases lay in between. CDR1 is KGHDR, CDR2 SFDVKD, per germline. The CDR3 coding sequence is TGTGCCACCAGTGATACAAGCACAGATACGCAGTATTTT. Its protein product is CATSDTSTDTQYF.

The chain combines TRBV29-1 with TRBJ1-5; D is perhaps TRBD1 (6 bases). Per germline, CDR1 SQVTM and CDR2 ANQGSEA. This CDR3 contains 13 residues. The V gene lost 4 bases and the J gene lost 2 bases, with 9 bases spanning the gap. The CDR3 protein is CSVARQGNQPQHF. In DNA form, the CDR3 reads TGCAGCGTTGCCCGACAGGGCAATCAGCCCCAGCATTTT. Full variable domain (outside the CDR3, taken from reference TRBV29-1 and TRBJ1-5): SAVISQKPSRDICQRGTSLTIQCQVDSQVTMMFWYRQQPGQSLTLIATANQGSEATYESGFVIDKFPISRPNLTFSTLTVSNMSPEDSSIYLCSVARQGNQPQHFGDGTRLSIL.